The rows below give T cell receptor beta chains drawn from one sample of a study of CD8+CD57+ T cells in acquired aplastic anemia. TCRdb reprocessed the reads via MiXCR and lists one record per CDR3 protein. Of approximately 200,000 distinct CDR3 sequences listed, roughly 53% are singletons. The sample taken for sequencing was sorted CD4+, CD8+, or CD8+CD57+ T cells (not recorded which) from PBMCs. The receptor source for this set is a human donor with aplastic anemia. Both conserved end residues are part of each CDR3. The order of the fields is CDR3 protein, CDR3 DNA, J gene, D gene, CDR3 length, V gene, clone size. The D gene is left open where the match is weak. For some rows the clone size is stated as once, few or many, or as a class when expanded; others skip it.

CASSLSVLANTGELFF | TGTGCCAGCAGCTTATCGGTCCTAGCAAACACCGGGGAGCTGTTTTTT | TRBJ2-2 | NA | 16 | TRBV7-2 | once
CASSSRGNPGYTF | TGTGCCAGCAGCTCCAGGGGTAATCCTGGCTACACCTTC | TRBJ1-2 | NA | 13 | TRBV7-8 | NA
CSARGEGTYNEQFF | TGCAGTGCTAGAGGGGAAGGAACCTACAATGAGCAGTTCTTC | TRBJ2-1 | NA | 14 | TRBV20-1 | NA
CASSLFGGGTEAFF | TGTGCCAGCAGCTTATTCGGAGGTGGCACTGAAGCTTTCTTT | TRBJ1-1 | NA | 14 | TRBV7-2 | NA
CASSGLGSQETQYF | TGTGCCAGCAGTGGTTTGGGGAGCCAAGAGACCCAGTACTTC | TRBJ2-5 | NA | 14 | TRBV2 | few
CASSDRKARGQDEQYF | TGCGCCAGCAGTGATCGTAAGGCCCGGGGGCAGGACGAGCAGTACTTC | TRBJ2-7 | NA | 16 | TRBV10-1 | NA
CASSFSILRAPEQYF | TGTGCCAGCAGTTTCTCAATCTTACGGGCTCCCGAGCAGTACTTC | TRBJ2-7 | NA | 15 | TRBV25-1 | NA
CASSLGRQNTIYF | TGTGCCAGCAGCCTAGGGCGGCAGAACACCATATATTTT | TRBJ1-3 | NA | 13 | TRBV7-6 | many
CSAAGYRGEQYF | TGCAGTGCGGCAGGGTACCGGGGCGAGCAGTACTTC | TRBJ2-7 | NA | 12 | TRBV20-1 | few
CASSPWSDGGTDTQYF | TGTGCCAGCAGCCCCTGGAGCGACGGGGGCACAGATACGCAGTATTTT | TRBJ2-3 | NA | 16 | TRBV7-3 | many
CATSAPGQGIDTQYF | TGTGCCACCAGTGCCCCGGGACAGGGAATAGATACGCAGTATTTT | TRBJ2-3 | TRBD1 | 15 | TRBV24-1 | many
CASSPTGTGTYEQYF | TGTGCCAGCAGCCCGACCGGGACAGGGACCTACGAGCAGTACTTC | TRBJ2-7 | TRBD1 | 15 | TRBV9 | NA
CASSSTGSPEAFF | TGTGCCAGCAGCTCGACAGGATCCCCTGAAGCTTTCTTT | TRBJ1-1 | NA | 13 | TRBV7-3 | NA
CSAPDRATQPQHF | TGCAGTGCTCCGGACAGGGCGACTCAGCCCCAGCATTTT | TRBJ1-5 | TRBD1 | 13 | TRBV20-1 | NA
CASSPLARGRANYGYTF | TGTGCCAGCAGCCCACTGGCCCGAGGGAGGGCTAACTATGGCTACACCTTC | TRBJ1-2 | NA | 17 | TRBV7-9 | many
CASIENRREQPQHF | TGTGCCAGCATAGAAAATAGGAGGGAGCAGCCCCAGCATTTT | TRBJ1-5 | NA | 14 | TRBV2 | NA
CASKRTTFQNNSPLHF | TGTGCCAGTAAGAGGACGACCTTTCAGAATAATTCACCCCTCCACTTT | TRBJ1-6 | NA | 16 | TRBV19 | many
CAGSFYTETQYF | TGTGCTGGCAGCTTTTACACGGAGACCCAGTACTTC | TRBJ2-5 | NA | 12 | TRBV7-7 | NA
CASSYLGGSPLHF | TGTGCCAGCAGTTACTTGGGTGGTTCACCCCTCCACTTT | TRBJ1-6 | NA | 13 | TRBV6-2/TRBV6-3 | NA
CASSLDGEQYF | TGTGCCAGCAGCTTAGACGGGGAGCAGTACTTC | TRBJ2-7 | NA | 11 | TRBV7-2 | many
CASSPLRVTSGGQETQYF | TGTGCCAGCAGCCCTTTGAGGGTAACTAGCGGGGGCCAAGAGACCCAGTACTTC | TRBJ2-5 | TRBD2 | 18 | TRBV7-2 | NA
CASSWGGKRTGTGNEQFF | TGTGCCAGCAGCTGGGGTGGGAAAAGGACAGGGACAGGCAATGAGCAGTTCTTC | TRBJ2-1 | TRBD1 | 18 | TRBV11-1 | many
CASREPRTGGGDEQFF | TGTGCCAGCAGGGAACCGAGGACAGGGGGCGGAGATGAGCAGTTCTTC | TRBJ2-1 | TRBD1 | 16 | TRBV6-1 | NA
CASSSAPGGPNYGYTF | TGTGCCAGCAGTTCGGCCCCGGGGGGCCCTAACTATGGCTACACCTTC | TRBJ1-2 | NA | 16 | TRBV28 | NA
CSARDRGGAERTGELFF | TGCAGTGCTAGAGATCGAGGGGGGGCCGAAAGGACCGGGGAGCTGTTTTTT | TRBJ2-2 | NA | 17 | TRBV20-1 | many
CASDSGLAGGIEQFF | TGTGCCAGCGACAGCGGACTAGCGGGGGGTATTGAGCAGTTCTTC | TRBJ2-1 | TRBD2 | 15 | TRBV19 | once
CASSKQGGDTQYF | TGTGCCAGCAGCAAACAGGGAGGAGATACGCAGTATTTT | TRBJ2-3 | NA | 13 | TRBV3-1 | many
CASSRGQAHSPLHF | TGTGCCAGCAGTAGGGGACAGGCACATTCACCCCTCCACTTT | TRBJ1-6 | TRBD1 | 14 | TRBV5-8 | once
CASSQHSYGYTF | TGTGCCAGCTCCCAACACTCTTATGGCTACACCTTC | TRBJ1-2 | NA | 12 | TRBV18 | once
CASSARTVRGNKETQYF | TGTGCCAGCAGTGCTAGGACAGTCAGAGGGAATAAAGAGACCCAGTACTTC | TRBJ2-5 | NA | 17 | TRBV25-1 | NA
CSARDPGQDNSPLHF | TGCAGTGCTAGAGATCCGGGACAGGACAATTCACCCCTCCACTTT | TRBJ1-6 | TRBD1 | 15 | TRBV20-1 | NA
CASSELEGGQPQHF | TGTGCCAGCAGTGAGCTAGAGGGTGGTCAGCCCCAGCATTTT | TRBJ1-5 | NA | 14 | TRBV2 | many
CASSPGTNSPLHF | TGTGCCAGCAGCCCCGGGACGAATTCACCCCTCCACTTT | TRBJ1-6 | NA | 13 | TRBV29-1 | NA
CSAPPLGQGGTGELFF | TGCAGTGCCCCACCCCTGGGGCAGGGCGGAACCGGGGAGCTGTTTTTT | TRBJ2-2 | NA | 16 | TRBV20-1 | many
CASSPGTGGNYGYTF | TGTGCCAGCAGTCCCGGGACAGGGGGAAACTATGGCTACACCTTC | TRBJ1-2 | TRBD1 | 15 | TRBV3-1 | few
CASSQSPGGLQPQHF | TGTGCCAGCAGCCAATCGCCAGGGGGCCTCCAGCCCCAGCATTTT | TRBJ1-5 | TRBD1 | 15 | TRBV16 | many
CASSLDTGWTHEQYF | TGCGCCAGCAGCTTGGATACAGGGTGGACCCACGAGCAGTACTTC | TRBJ2-7 | NA | 15 | TRBV5-1 | NA
CASSGGENYGYTF | TGTGCCAGCAGTGGGGGGGAGAACTATGGCTACACCTTC | TRBJ1-2 | NA | 13 | TRBV28 | many
CASSATGERGNEQYF | TGTGCCAGTAGTGCAACAGGGGAACGGGGCAACGAGCAGTACTTC | TRBJ2-7 | TRBD1 | 15 | TRBV19 | many
CASTRLAGGYNEQFF | TGTGCCAGCACCCGCCTAGCGGGGGGCTACAATGAGCAGTTCTTC | TRBJ2-1 | TRBD2 | 15 | TRBV6-5 | many
CASWSGMNTEAFF | TGTGCCAGCTGGAGTGGAATGAACACTGAAGCTTTCTTT | TRBJ1-1 | NA | 13 | TRBV6-5 | NA
CSVGGGDYNEQFF | TGCAGTGTTGGCGGGGGGGATTACAATGAGCAGTTCTTC | TRBJ2-1 | TRBD2 | 13 | TRBV20-1 | NA
CATRGQGSNTGELFF | TGTGCCACCAGAGGACAGGGATCGAACACCGGGGAGCTGTTTTTT | TRBJ2-2 | TRBD1 | 15 | TRBV6-5 | NA
CASSLGGGRSYEQYF | TGTGCCAGCAGCTTAGGCGGGGGCCGCTCCTACGAGCAGTACTTC | TRBJ2-7 | NA | 15 | TRBV11-3 | many
CASSPPWGDRGTYEQYF | TGTGCCAGCAGCCCCCCATGGGGCGACAGGGGGACCTACGAGCAGTACTTC | TRBJ2-7 | TRBD1 | 17 | TRBV5-6 | many
CATSGSAGASYNEQFF | TGTGCCACCAGTGGGTCAGCGGGGGCCTCCTACAATGAGCAGTTCTTC | TRBJ2-1 | TRBD2 | 16 | TRBV24-1 | many
CASSRTPGYEQYF | TGTGCCAGCAGTCGGACACCGGGATACGAGCAGTACTTC | TRBJ2-7 | NA | 13 | TRBV27 | many
CASSWTGAHEQYF | TGCGCCAGCAGCTGGACAGGGGCCCACGAGCAGTACTTC | TRBJ2-7 | TRBD1 | 13 | TRBV5-1 | NA